The 9 T cell receptor beta chains below were found in one sample sequenced in a study of radiotherapy plus CTLA-4 blockade in lung cancer. Libraries were prepared by immunoSEQ multiplex PCR; TCRdb keeps only in-frame clonotypes and omits some of them. The table shows about 110,000 clones, with about 83% occurring only once. Sample: peripheral blood, taken from a patient treated with radiotherapy plus ipilimumab. The receptor set was obtained from a human donor with non-small cell lung cancer that progressed on radiotherapy plus ipilimumab. Some clones in this sample may be carry-over from other donors' samples.

This clone appeared once. The CDR3 spells CASSQTGMMTKNIQYF. CDR3 coding DNA: TGTGCCAGCAGCCAGACAGGGATGATGACCAAAAACATTCAGTACTTC. The chain uses TRBV27 and TRBJ2-4; TRBD1 matches 7 bases. V dropped 6 bases and J dropped 2; count of bases not matched to a gene: 10. Germline lookup yields CDR1 MNHEY and CDR2 SMNVEV (reference sequence). The length of the CDR3 is 16 residues.

The CDR3 loop reads CASSESPPRGYTDTQHF. The CDR3, as DNA: TGTGCCAGCAGTGAATCACCCCCCAGGGGATACACAGATACGCAGCATTTT. The V call is TRBV2, the J call TRBJ2-3; D might be TRBD1 (6 bases). The J call is uncertain, as TRBJ1-5 better fits the DNA end. Germline CDR1 SNHLY, CDR2 FYNNEI. This CDR3 has 17 residues.

This clone has only a few counts. This sequence joins TRBV30 and TRBJ2-7; D gene ambiguous. The V gene's germline CDR1 is GTSNPN and CDR2 SVGIG (reference sequence). The CDR3 is 12 amino acids. V was trimmed by 2 bases and J by 0 bases, leaving 5 bases between them. CDR3 bases: TGTGCCTGGAGTTACACCTCCTACGAGCAGTACTTC. It specifies CAWSYTSYEQYF.

The V gene is TRBV6-5, the J gene TRBJ2-1, with D unclear. V dropped 6 bases and J dropped 0 bases, with 6 bases sitting between them. The CDR3 loop spans 13 amino acids. Germline CDR1 reads MNHEY; CDR2 reads SVGAGI. CDR3 sequence: CASRWSSYNEQFF. CDR3 nucleotide sequence: TGTGCCAGCAGGTGGAGCTCCTACAATGAGCAGTTCTTC.

This chain's CDR3 is CASSLGPGDLYEQYF. Written as DNA, the CDR3 is TGTGCCAGCAGCTTGGGCCCGGGGGACCTCTACGAGCAGTACTTC. The chain links TRBV7-2 to TRBJ2-7; possibly TRBD2 for D (6 bases). The V gene's germline CDR1 is SGHTA and CDR2 FQGNSA. Trimming took 3 bases from V and 3 from J, leaving 15 bases between them. The CDR3 is made up of 15 amino acids. The full variable domain, with the rest looked up from reference TRBV7-2 and TRBJ2-7, is GAGVSQSPSNKVTEKGKDVELRCDPISGHTALYWYRQSLGQGLEFLIYFQGNSAPDKSGLPSDRFSAERTGGSVSTLTIQRTQQEDSAVYLCASSLGPGDLYEQYFGPGTRLTVT.

The chain combines TRBV7-6 with TRBJ2-7, with D perhaps TRBD2 (5 bases). The ends were cut back, 5 bases at V and 0 bases at J, with 14 bases in the middle. The germline gives CDR1 SGHVS, CDR2 FNYEAQ. This CDR3 comprises 15 residues. CDR3 DNA: TGTGCCAGCAGCCCCGGGATTTCCAGCTCCTACGAGCAGTACTTC. Amino acid sequence: CASSPGISSSYEQYF.

V is TRBV30 and J is TRBJ1-2; possibly TRBD1 for D (6 bases). Trimming removed 0 bases from V and 4 bases from J, with 9 bases in between. There are 13 residues in the CDR3. Germline CDR1 and CDR2: GTSNPN and SVGIG (reference sequence). CDR3 sequence: CAWSVLQGYGYTF. DNA of the CDR3: TGTGCCTGGAGTGTGCTACAGGGCTATGGCTACACCTTC.

The rearrangement links TRBV7-9 to TRBJ1-6, with a tentative D call TRBD1 (5 bases). The V gene lost 4 bases and the J gene lost 8 bases, with 15 bases spanning the gap. Germline CDR1 reads SEHNR; CDR2 reads FQNEAQ (reference sequence). The CDR3 has 15 amino acids. CDR3 in amino acids: CASSSGALADSPLHF. In nucleotides, the CDR3 is TGTGCCAGCAGCTCCGGGGCCCTTGCGGATTCACCCCTCCACTTT.

The rearrangement joins TRBV9 to TRBJ2-5; 10 positions match TRBD1. J lost 1 base, V lost 2 bases, and 5 bases had no gene match. Germline CDR1 reads SGDLS; CDR2 reads YYNGEE. This CDR3 comprises 16 residues. The CDR3 loop is CASSVWGQGSQETQYF. As DNA, the CDR3 is TGTGCCAGCAGCGTCTGGGGACAGGGGTCCCAAGAGACCCAGTACTTC.